This T cell receptor (beta chain) was captured in a study of blood T cell repertoires in COVID-19. On the study more broadly: Acute and convalescent COVID-19 samples came from the United States, Italy and Spain. PBMCs, B-cell-depleted T cells, or T cells provided the cDNA or gDNA that made up the material.

Original methodology: Nucleated cell counts were estimated from reference gene primer amplification. The method was immunoSEQ multiplex PCR; TCRdb's version includes in-frame clones alone and lacks a portion of them. V, J and clone size derive from that table, while D and trimming were established from the DNA sequence. The sample records about 180,000 clones, 88% being singletons. This clone showed up just once. The CDR3 has 16 residues. Germline V CDR1 and CDR2: SGHNT, YYREEE (reference sequence). After removal of 0 bases from V and 7 bases from J, the junction contained 10 bases not matched to a gene.

This chain joins TRBV5-4 and TRBJ2-5; TRBD2 agrees at 9 bases. Sequencing was carried out using peripheral blood. This TCR came from a woman aged 25 to 39 with acute or convalescent COVID-19. CDR3 loop: CASSLAAGGTWGTQYF. Here the CDR3 DNA reads TGTGCCAGCAGCTTGGCAGCGGGAGGAACGTGGGGGACCCAGTACTTC.